This T cell receptor beta chain was sequenced during a study of cytomegalovirus exposure and HLA in healthy donors. The germline gives CDR1 MNHNS, CDR2 SASEGT. The V segment lost 4 bases and the J segment 6 bases; nucleotides outside the gene matches: 10. CDR3 length: 16 amino acids. Both 60 Vbeta primers and 13 Jbeta primers went into the PCR. Clones were read by immunoSEQ multiplex PCR, and TCRdb kept only the in-frame ones, dropping some. The ten top clones account for 6.5% to 7%, within a sample of 90,000 to 130,000 clones. The sequence was obtained from a man aged 40-49 years in good health and CMV-seropositive. The rearrangement uses TRBV6-1 and TRBJ2-7, with 12 bases identical to TRBD2. Sequencing was performed on PBMCs. CDR3 amino acids: CASSGLAGVVWGEQYF. DNA of the CDR3: TGTGCCAGCAGTGGACTAGCGGGAGTGGTATGGGGCGAGCAGTACTTC.